This T cell receptor beta chain derives from a study of T-cell reconstitution after alpha-beta-depleted transplantation in children listed by TCRdb under 2016. Some background on the complete study: The study quantitatively tracked T-cell immune reconstitution after TCRalphabeta/CD19-depleted allogeneic hematopoietic cell transplantation in children using TCR repertoire profiling.

On the study overall, not on this receptor specifically: Hyperexpanded clone frequencies declined over subsequent months; after one year, T-cell counts and TCRbeta diversity were mostly attributed to newly produced T cells. The apparently early alphabetaT-cell count recovery about two months after transplant was reportedly dependent on only several hundred rapidly expanded clones derived from non-depleted graft cells. In some patients, the high TCRbeta diversity seen at day 60 was put down to recipient T cells and intrathymic progenitors that had survived conditioning.

This clonotype was seen only a few times. No antigen is known for it. No base quality information exists; no much larger clone differs at one position. The library was obtained by PCR. The sequencer listed for this sample is Illumina HiSeq 2500. TCR libraries were prepared with molecular barcoding, using unique molecular identifiers to normalize TCRbeta repertoire quantification. The raw public reads went through TCRdb reprocessing: fastp at Q25, MiXCR clone calling, in-frame beta chains kept. CDR3 protein sequences are deduplicated, and each keeps its most common genes and DNA. A total of some 600,000 distinct CDR3 sequences appear in this sample, around 13% of them only once. The top ten clonotypes cover about 2.2% of the sample. The sample's treatment or condition label, in plain terms: allogeneic hematopoietic cell transplantation with graft depleted of TCRalphabeta T cells and CD19 B cells. TCRalphabeta/CD19-depleted allogeneic hematopoietic cell grafts were given to the transplant recipients, all of whom were children.

Deletion took 6 bases off V and 4 bases off J, with a span of 15 bases between the germline ends. CDR1 SEHNR and CDR2 FQNEAQ are derived from the germline V gene (reference sequence). The CDR3 starts with the cysteine, ends with the phenylalanine, and has 15 residues. Only the CDR3 DNA stays, 45 bases, in frame from base 1. The clonotype was recovered from a male patient aged 5 to 17 who had a stem cell transplant for acute myeloid leukemia, so the T cells may come from the graft donor. The rearrangement joined TRBV7-9 to TRBJ2-2; TRBD2 is perhaps the D gene, given 5 matching bases. The input for sequencing was PBMCs, mostly from graft donor cells, taken 360 days after TCRalphabeta/CD19-depleted stem cell transplant. In nucleotide form, the sequence is TGTGCCAGCAGGTTGGGCCCGGGAAGCACCGGGGAGCTGTTTTTT. It translates to CASRLGPGSTGELFF.